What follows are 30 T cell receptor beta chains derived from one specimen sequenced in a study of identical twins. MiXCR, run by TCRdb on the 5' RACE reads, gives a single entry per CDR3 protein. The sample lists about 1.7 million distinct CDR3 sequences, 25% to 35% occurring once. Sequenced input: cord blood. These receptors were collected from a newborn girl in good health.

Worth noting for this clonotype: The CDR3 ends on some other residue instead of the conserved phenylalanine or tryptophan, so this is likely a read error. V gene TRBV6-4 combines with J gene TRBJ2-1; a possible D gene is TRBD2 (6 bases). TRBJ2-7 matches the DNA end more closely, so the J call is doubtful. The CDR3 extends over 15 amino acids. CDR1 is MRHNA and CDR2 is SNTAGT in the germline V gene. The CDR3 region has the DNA TGTGCCGGCAGTCCTAGCGCTCGCTCCTACAATGAGCAGTACTTA. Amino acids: CAGSPSARSYNEQYL.

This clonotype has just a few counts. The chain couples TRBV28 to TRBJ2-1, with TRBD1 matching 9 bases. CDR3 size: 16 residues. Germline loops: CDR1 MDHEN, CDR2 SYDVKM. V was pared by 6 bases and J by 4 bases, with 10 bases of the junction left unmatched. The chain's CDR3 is CASSSPRTGEYNEQFF. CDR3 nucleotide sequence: TGTGCCAGCAGCTCCCCCCGGACAGGGGAGTACAATGAGCAGTTCTTC.

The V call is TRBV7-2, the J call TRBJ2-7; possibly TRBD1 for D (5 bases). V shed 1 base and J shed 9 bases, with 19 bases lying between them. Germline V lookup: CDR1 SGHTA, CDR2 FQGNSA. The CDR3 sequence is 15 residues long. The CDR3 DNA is TGTGCCAGCAGCTTAGTGTGGCCCCCAGGGATTGGGCAGTACTTC. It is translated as CASSLVWPPGIGQYF.

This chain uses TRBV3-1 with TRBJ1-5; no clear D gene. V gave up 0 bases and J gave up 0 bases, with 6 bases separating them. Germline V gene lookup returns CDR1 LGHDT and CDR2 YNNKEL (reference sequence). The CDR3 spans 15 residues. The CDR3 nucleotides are TGTGCCAGCAGCCAAGACGGAGATAGCAATCAGCCCCAGCATTTT. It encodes CASSQDGDSNQPQHF.

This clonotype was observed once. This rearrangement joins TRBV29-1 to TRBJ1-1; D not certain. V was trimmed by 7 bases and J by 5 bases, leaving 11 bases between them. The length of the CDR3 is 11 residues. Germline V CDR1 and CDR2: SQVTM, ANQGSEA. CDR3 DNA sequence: TGCAGCGCCCCCCGGGAGACTGAAGCTTTCTTT. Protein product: CSAPRETEAFF.

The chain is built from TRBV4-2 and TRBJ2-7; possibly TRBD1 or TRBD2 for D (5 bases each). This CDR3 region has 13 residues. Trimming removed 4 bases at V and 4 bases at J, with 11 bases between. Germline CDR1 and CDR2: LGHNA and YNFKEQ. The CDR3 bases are TGTGCCAGCAGCCGTGGGGGTATGTACGAGCAGTACTTC. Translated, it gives CASSRGGMYEQYF.

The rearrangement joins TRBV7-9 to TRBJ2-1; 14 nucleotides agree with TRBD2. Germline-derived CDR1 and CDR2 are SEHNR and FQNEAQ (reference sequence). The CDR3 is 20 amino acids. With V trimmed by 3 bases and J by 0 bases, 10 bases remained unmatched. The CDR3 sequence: CASSLGLGTSGGRSYNEQFF. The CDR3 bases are TGTGCCAGCAGCTTGGGGTTAGGGACTAGCGGGGGCCGCTCCTACAATGAGCAGTTCTTC. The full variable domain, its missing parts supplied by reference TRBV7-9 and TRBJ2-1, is DTGVSQNPRHKITKRGQNVTFRCDPISEHNRLYWYRQTLGQGPEFLTYFQNEAQLEKSRLLSDRFSAERPKGSFSTLEIQRTEQGDSAMYLCASSLGLGTSGGRSYNEQFFGPGTRLTVL.

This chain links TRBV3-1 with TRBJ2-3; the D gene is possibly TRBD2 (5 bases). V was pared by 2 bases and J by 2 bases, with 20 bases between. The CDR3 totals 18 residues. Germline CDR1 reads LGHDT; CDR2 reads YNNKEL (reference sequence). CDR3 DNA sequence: TGTGCCAGCAGCCAAATAGGGAGAGTGGCCTACCACACAGATACGCAGTATTTT. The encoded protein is CASSQIGRVAYHTDTQYF.

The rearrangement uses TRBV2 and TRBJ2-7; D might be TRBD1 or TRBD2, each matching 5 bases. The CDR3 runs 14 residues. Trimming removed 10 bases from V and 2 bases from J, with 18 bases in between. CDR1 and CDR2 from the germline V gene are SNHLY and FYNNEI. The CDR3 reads CATRRDRPAYEQYF. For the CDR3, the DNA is TGTGCCACCCGACGGGACCGACCTGCCTACGAGCAGTACTTC.

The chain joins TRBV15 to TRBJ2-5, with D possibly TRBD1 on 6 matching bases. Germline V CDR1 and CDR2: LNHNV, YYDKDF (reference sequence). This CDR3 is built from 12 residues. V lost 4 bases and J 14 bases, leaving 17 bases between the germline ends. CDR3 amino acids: CATSKQGYEHYF. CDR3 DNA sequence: TGTGCCACCAGCAAACAGGGCTACGAGCACTACTTC.

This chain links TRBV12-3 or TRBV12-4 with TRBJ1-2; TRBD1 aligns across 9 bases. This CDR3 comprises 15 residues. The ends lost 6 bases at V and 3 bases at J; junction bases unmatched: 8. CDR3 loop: CASRVNRGLDYGYTF. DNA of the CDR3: TGTGCCAGCAGGGTGAACAGGGGGCTCGACTATGGCTACACCTTC.

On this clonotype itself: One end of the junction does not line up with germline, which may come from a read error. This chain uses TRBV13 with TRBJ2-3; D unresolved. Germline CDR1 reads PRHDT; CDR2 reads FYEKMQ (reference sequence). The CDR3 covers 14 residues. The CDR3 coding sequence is TGTGCCAGCATCTTAGAAAGGAGCACAGATACGCAGTATTTT. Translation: CASILERSTDTQYF.

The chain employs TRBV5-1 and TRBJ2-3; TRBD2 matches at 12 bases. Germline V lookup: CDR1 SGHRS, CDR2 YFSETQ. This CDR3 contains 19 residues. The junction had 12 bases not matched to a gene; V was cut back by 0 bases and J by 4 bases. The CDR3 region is CASSLGFGLAGSNADTQYF. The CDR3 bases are TGCGCCAGCAGCTTGGGTTTTGGACTAGCGGGATCTAACGCAGATACGCAGTATTTT.

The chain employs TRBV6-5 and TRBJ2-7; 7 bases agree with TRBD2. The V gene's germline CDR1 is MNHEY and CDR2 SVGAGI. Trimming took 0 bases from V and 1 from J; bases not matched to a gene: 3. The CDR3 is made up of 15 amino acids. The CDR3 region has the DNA TGTGCCAGCAGTTACTCCGGACTAGATTCCTACGAGCAGTACTTC. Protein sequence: CASSYSGLDSYEQYF.

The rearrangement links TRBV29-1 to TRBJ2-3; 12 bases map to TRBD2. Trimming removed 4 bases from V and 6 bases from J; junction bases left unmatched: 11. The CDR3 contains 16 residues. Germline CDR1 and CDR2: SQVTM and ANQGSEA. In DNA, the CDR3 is TGCAGCGTTGCCCTAGCTAGCGGGAGGGCCGGCGATACGCAGTATTTT. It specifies CSVALASGRAGDTQYF.

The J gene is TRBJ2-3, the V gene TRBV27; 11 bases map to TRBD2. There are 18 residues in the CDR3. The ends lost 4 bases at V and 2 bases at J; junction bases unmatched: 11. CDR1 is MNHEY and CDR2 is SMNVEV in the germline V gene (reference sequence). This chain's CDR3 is CASSWVSGGGTYTDTQYF. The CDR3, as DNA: TGTGCCAGCAGTTGGGTTAGCGGGGGGGGCACTTACACAGATACGCAGTATTTT.

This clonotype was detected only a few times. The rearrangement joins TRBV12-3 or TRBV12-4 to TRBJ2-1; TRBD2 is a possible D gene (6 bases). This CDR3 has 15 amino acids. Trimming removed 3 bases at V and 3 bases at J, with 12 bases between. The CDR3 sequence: CASSLGSGLYNEQFF. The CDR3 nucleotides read TGTGCCAGCAGTTTGGGTAGCGGACTCTACAATGAGCAGTTCTTC.

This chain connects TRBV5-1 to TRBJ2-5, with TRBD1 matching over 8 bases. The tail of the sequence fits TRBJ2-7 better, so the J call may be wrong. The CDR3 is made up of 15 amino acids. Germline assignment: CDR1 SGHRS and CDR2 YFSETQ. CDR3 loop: CASSLGGQVCYEQYF. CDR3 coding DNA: TGCGCCAGCAGCTTGGGGGGACAGGTCTGCTACGAGCAGTACTTC.

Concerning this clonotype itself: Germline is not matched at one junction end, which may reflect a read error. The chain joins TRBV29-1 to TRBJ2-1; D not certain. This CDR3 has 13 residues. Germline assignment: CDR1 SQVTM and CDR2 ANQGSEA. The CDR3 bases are TGCAGCGTTGGCCCCCTCGGGTACAATGAGCAGTCCTTC. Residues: CSVGPLGYNEQSF.

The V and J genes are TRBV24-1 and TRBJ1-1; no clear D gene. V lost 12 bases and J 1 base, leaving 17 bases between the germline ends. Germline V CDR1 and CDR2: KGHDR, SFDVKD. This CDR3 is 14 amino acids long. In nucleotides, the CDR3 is TGTGCCGCCGGGGAGGTACGACAGAACACTGAAGCTTTCTTT. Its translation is CAAGEVRQNTEAFF.

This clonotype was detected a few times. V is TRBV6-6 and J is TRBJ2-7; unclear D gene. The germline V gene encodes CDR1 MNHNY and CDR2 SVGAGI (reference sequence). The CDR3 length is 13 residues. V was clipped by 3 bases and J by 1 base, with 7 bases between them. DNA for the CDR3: TGTGCCAGCAGTTATACCTCATCCTACGAGCAGTACTTC. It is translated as CASSYTSSYEQYF.

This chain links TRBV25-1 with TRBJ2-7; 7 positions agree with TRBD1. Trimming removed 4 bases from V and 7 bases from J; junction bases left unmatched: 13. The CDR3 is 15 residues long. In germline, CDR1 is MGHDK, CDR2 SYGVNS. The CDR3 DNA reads TGTGCCAGCAGTGGAACCGGGACAGAGGACAATGAGCAGTACTTC. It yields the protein CASSGTGTEDNEQYF.

The CDR3 is CASSPASLDTGELFF. Here the CDR3 DNA reads TGTGCCAGCAGCCCGGCCTCCCTGGACACCGGGGAGCTGTTTTTT. V and J are TRBV7-9 and TRBJ2-2; no reliable D call. This CDR3 spans 15 amino acids. Trimming took 5 bases from V and 3 from J, leaving 13 bases between them. Germline-derived CDR1 and CDR2 are SEHNR and FQNEAQ (reference sequence).

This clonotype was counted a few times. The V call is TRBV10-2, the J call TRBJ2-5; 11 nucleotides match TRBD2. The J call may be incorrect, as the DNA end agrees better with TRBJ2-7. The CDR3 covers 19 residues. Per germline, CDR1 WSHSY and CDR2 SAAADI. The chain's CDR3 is CASSESWVAGGHISYEQYF. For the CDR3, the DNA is TGCGCCAGCAGTGAGTCGTGGGTAGCGGGGGGGCATATTTCCTACGAGCAGTACTTC.

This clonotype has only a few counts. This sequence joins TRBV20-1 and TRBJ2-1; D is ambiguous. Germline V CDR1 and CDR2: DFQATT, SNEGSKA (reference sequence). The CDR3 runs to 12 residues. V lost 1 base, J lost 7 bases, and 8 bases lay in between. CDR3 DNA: TGCAGTGCTAGAGGGGTTTGGAATGAGCAGTTCTTC. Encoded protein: CSARGVWNEQFF.

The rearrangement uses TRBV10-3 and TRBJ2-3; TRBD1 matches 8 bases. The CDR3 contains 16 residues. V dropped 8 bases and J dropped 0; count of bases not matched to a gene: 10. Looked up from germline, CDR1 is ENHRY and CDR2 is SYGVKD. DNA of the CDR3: TGTGCCATCTCCCCAGGGGGCCTACTTAGCACAGATACGCAGTATTTT. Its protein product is CAISPGGLLSTDTQYF.

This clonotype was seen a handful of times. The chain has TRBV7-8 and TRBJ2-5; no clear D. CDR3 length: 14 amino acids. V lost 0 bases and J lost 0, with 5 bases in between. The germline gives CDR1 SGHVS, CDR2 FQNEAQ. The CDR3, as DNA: TGTGCCAGCAGCTTAGCGTGGGACCAAGAGACCCAGTACTTC. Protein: CASSLAWDQETQYF.

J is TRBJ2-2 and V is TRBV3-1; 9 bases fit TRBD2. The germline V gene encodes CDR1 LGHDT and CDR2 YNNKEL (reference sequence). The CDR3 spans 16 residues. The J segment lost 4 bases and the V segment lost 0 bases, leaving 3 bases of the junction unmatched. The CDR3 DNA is TGTGCCAGCAGCCAAGAGGGACTAGCACGCACCGGGGAGCTGTTTTTT. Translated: CASSQEGLARTGELFF.

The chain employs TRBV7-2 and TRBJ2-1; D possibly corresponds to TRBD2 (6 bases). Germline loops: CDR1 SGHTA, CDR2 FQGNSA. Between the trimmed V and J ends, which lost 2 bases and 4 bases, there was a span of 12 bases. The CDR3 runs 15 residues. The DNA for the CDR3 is TGTGCCAGCAGCTTACTATCGGGGGTTTACAATGAGCAGTTCTTC. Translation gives CASSLLSGVYNEQFF.

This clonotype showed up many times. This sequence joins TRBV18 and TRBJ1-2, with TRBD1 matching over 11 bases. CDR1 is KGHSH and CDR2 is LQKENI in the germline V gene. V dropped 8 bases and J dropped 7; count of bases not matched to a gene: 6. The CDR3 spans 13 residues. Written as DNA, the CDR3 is TGTGCCAGCAGCCCGGGACAGGGGGGTGGCTACACCTTC. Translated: CASSPGQGGGYTF.